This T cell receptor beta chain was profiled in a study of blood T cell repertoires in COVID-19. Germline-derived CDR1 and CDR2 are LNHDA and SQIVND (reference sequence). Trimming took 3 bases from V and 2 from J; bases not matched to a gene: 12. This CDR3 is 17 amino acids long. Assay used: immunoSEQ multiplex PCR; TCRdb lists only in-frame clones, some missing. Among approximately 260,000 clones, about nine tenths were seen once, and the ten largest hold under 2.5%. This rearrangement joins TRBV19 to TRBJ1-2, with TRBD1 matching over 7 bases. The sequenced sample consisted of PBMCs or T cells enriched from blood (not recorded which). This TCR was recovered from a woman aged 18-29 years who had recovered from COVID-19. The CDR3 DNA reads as TGTGCCAGTAGTATGCGTTTACAGGGGCATCTAAACTATGGCTACACCTTC. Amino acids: CASSMRLQGHLNYGYTF.